This T cell receptor beta chain was recorded in a study of Ad26.COV2.S vaccination and SARS-CoV-2 variants. In regard to this clone: What it recognizes is unknown.

Produced via immunoSEQ multiplex PCR; TCRdb's table is partial and in-frame only. The sample lists about 420,000 clones, around 89% occurring once. General study results and limits: Comparable non-spike TCR breadth was observed in vaccine and placebo recipients. Researchers cautioned that TCR breadth and depth analyses may have underestimated total T cell responses.

Germline V gives CDR1 MNHNS, CDR2 SASEGT. The CDR3 covers 17 residues. Between the trimmed V and J ends, which lost 2 bases and 4 bases, there was a span of 20 bases. Treatment denoted: about 20 received Ad26.COV2.S at low or high dose, single or two shots; about 5 received placebo; per-sample allocation not given. At day 63 after the first vaccine or placebo injection, samples were drawn. An adult of 18-55 years in Boston served as donor. The starting material was peripheral blood, obtained in a trial of Ad26.COV2.S vaccine versus placebo. The clonotype comes from a person between 18 and 65 years old who received the Ad26.COV2.S COVID-19 vaccine or a placebo. V usage is TRBV6-1 and J usage is TRBJ1-2; no clear D gene. DNA for the CDR3: TGTGCCAGCAGTGAAATGATCTTAAGCCTCGAGTTCTATGGCTACACCTTC. It translates to CASSEMILSLEFYGYTF.